This is a list of T cell receptor beta chains from one sample in a study of T cell repertoires in cytomegalovirus infection. What these receptors recognize is not known. One entry per CDR3 protein, called by TCRdb with MiXCR from the reads. The table shows 650,000 to 900,000 distinct CDR3 sequences, with almost 30% occurring only once. This sample comprised cultured CD8+ T cells from PBMCs, obtained from culture after CMV antigen stimulation. These receptor sequences come from a human donor in good health (CMV status not recorded). Some clones in this sample may be carry-over from other donors' samples. Both conserved end residues are part of each CDR3. D genes are given only for firm matches. Only some rows state a clone size, as once, few, many or a class for expanded clones.

TRBJ2-1	TRBV5-5	.	.	TGTGCCAGCACCCCTAACTCCGGAGTCAATGAGCAGTTCTTC	CASTPNSGVNEQFF
TRBJ2-5	TRBV2	.	.	TGTGCCAGCATGGAATCGGACAGCATTTACCAAGAGACCCAGTACTTC	CASMESDSIYQETQYF
TRBJ2-3	TRBV4-3	few	TRBD2	TGCGCCAGCAGCCAATCTAATAGCGGGGGACCCCGGGCGCAGTATTTT	CASSQSNSGGPRAQYF
TRBJ2-2	TRBV7-9	.	TRBD1	TGTGCCAGCAGCTTAGTAGGGGGCCACGGGGAGCTGTTTTTT	CASSLVGGHGELFF
TRBJ2-3	TRBV6-5	few	TRBD2	TGTGCCAGCAGTTACTTCGGGGGGGCCGTAGATACGCAGTATTTT	CASSYFGGAVDTQYF
TRBJ1-3	TRBV7-2	many	.	TGTGCCAGCAGCTCCCGAGCCGGCTCTGGAAACACCATATATTTT	CASSSRAGSGNTIYF
TRBJ2-1	TRBV5-6	few	.	TGTGCCAGCAGCTTTTCGCATGAGCAGTTCTTC	CASSFSHEQFF
TRBJ1-2	TRBV12-3/TRBV12-4	.	.	TGTGCCAGCAGCTCTACAGGGCCTAAGGGCTACACCTTC	CASSSTGPKGYTF
TRBJ1-3	TRBV5-5	few	.	TGTGCCAGCAGCTTGGGGCAGCTCATGGAAGACACCATATATTTT	CASSLGQLMEDTIYF
TRBJ2-5	TRBV7-9	many	.	TGTGCCAGCAGCTTTGATCGGGGGTACCAAGAGACCCAGTACTTC	CASSFDRGYQETQYF
TRBJ2-2	TRBV6-1	.	.	TGTGCCAGCAGTCCCCGGGACACCACCGGAGGGGAGCTGTTTTTT	CASSPRDTTGGELFF